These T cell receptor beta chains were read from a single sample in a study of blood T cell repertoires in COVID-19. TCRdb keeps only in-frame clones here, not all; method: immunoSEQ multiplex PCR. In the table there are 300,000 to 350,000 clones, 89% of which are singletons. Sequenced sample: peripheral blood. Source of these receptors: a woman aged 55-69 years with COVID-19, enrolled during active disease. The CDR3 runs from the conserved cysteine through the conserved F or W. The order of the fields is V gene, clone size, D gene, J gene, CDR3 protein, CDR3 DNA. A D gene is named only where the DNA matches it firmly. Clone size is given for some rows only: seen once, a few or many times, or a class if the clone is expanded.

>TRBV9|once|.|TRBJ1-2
CASSVDEYRVYGYTF
TGTGCCAGCAGCGTAGACGAGTACAGGGTCTATGGCTACACCTTC
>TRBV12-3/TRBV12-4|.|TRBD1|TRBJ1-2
CASRPTGGYGYTF
TGTGCCAGCAGGCCGACAGGGGGGTATGGCTACACCTTC
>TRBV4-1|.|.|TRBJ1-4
CASSLDGGDEKLFF
TGCGCCAGCAGCTTAGACGGGGGGGATGAAAAACTGTTTTTT
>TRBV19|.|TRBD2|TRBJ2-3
CASSPTPGGLTDTQYF
TGTGCCAGTAGTCCCACCCCGGGGGGACTCACAGATACGCAGTATTTT
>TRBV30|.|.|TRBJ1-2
CAWVGGSDGYTF
TGTGCCTGGGTAGGCGGGAGCGATGGCTACACCTTC
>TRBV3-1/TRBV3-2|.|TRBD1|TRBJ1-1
CASSHSPDRGRSVVAFF
TGTGCCAGCAGCCACTCCCCGGACAGGGGGCGGTCGGTAGTAGCTTTCTTT
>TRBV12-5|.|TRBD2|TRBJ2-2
CASAPRLAFTGELFF
TGTGCTAGTGCCCCCCGACTAGCGTTCACCGGGGAGCTGTTTTTT
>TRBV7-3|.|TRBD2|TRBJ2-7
CASSARGGSSYEQYF
TGTGCCAGCAGCGCCCGGGGGGGGAGCTCCTACGAGCAGTACTTC
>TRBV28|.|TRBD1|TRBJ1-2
CASSSPATGPYYGYTF
TGTGCCAGCAGTTCACCCGCGACAGGGCCCTACTATGGCTACACCTTC
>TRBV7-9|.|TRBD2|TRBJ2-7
CASSPPGGGYEQYF
TGTGCCAGCAGCCCGCCGGGGGGAGGCTACGAGCAGTACTTC
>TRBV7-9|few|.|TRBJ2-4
CASSSSGALAKNIQYF
TGTGCCAGCAGCTCCTCAGGGGCGCTAGCCAAAAACATTCAGTACTTC
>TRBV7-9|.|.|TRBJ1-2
CASSLGSSNYGYTF
TGTGCCAGCAGCTTAGGCAGTTCTAACTATGGCTACACCTTC
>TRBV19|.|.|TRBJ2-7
CASSSTSDSYEQYF
TGTGCCAGTAGTTCGACTAGTGACTCTTACGAGCAGTACTTC
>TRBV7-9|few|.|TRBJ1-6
CASSSTGLGNSPLHF
TGTGCCAGCAGCTCTACGGGACTGGGAAATTCACCCCTCCACTTT
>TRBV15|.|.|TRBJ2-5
CATSRALVGAGASVKQETQYF
TGTGCCACCAGCAGAGCCCTGGTGGGGGCGGGGGCCTCGGTCAAACAAGAGACCCAGTACTTC
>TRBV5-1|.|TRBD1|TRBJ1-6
CASSYDRAVNSPLHF
TGCGCCAGCAGCTACGACAGGGCCGTTAATTCACCCCTCCACTTT
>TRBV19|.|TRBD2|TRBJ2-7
CASSRSSSGGSYEQYF
TGTGCCAGTAGTCGAAGTTCTAGCGGGGGGTCCTACGAGCAGTACTTC
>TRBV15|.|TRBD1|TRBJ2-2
CATSRDRRGPFTGELFF
TGTGCCACCAGCAGAGATCGCAGGGGGCCTTTCACCGGGGAGCTGTTTTTT
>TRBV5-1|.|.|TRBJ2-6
CASSPPWPSGANVLTF
TGCGCCAGCAGCCCCCCTTGGCCGTCCGGGGCCAACGTCCTGACTTTC
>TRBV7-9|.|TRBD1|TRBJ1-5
CASSPRGSNQPQHF
TGTGCCAGCAGCCCCAGGGGGAGCAATCAGCCCCAGCATTTT
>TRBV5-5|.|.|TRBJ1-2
CASSLGSRGTYGYTF
TGTGCCAGCAGCTTGGGGTCCCGGGGAACCTATGGCTACACCTTC
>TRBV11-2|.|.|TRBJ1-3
CASSLSRNTIYF
TGTGCCAGCAGCTTATCTAGAAACACCATATATTTT
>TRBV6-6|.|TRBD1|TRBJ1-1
CASRERTGGNTEAFF
TGTGCCAGCAGGGAAAGGACAGGGGGGAACACTGAAGCTTTCTTT
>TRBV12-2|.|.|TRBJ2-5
CASRPPRALAGFKETQYF
TGTGCAAGTCGCCCCCCCCGGGCCCTGGCGGGGTTTAAAGAGACCCAGTACTTC
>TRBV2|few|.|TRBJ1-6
CASSAVAGGRDSPLHF
TGTGCCAGCAGTGCGGTTGCTGGAGGTCGGGATTCACCCCTCCACTTT
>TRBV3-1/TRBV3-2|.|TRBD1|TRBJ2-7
CASSPRGNGNEQYF
TGTGCCAGCAGCCCCAGGGGGAACGGCAACGAGCAGTACTTC
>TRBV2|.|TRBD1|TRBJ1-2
CASVRQGYGYTF
TGTGCCAGCGTTAGACAGGGGTATGGCTACACCTTC
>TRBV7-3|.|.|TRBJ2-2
CASSSDRGPYAGELFF
TGTGCCAGCAGCTCCGATAGGGGTCCTTACGCCGGGGAGCTGTTTTTT
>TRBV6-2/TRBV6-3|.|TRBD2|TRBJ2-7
CASSYPAGGLYEQYF
TGTGCCAGCAGTTACCCTGCGGGGGGCCTTTACGAGCAGTACTTC
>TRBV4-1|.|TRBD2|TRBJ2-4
CASSPQEQGPSGGNKNIQYF
TGCGCCAGCAGCCCACAAGAACAGGGGCCTAGCGGGGGCAACAAAAACATTCAGTACTTC
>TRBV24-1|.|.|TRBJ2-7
CATSDATEQYF
TGTGCCACCAGTGATGCTACCGAGCAGTACTTC
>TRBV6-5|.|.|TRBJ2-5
CASSYRSPGQETQYF
TGTGCCAGCAGTTACCGGAGTCCCGGCCAAGAGACCCAGTACTTC
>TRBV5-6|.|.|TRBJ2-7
CASSWGGQLYEQYF
TGTGCCAGCAGCTGGGGGGGACAATTATACGAGCAGTACTTC
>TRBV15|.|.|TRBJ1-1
CATSPRRGNTEAFF
TGTGCCACCAGCCCCCGTAGAGGAAACACTGAAGCTTTCTTT
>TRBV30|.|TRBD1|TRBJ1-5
CAWSLQGSNQPQHF
TGTGCCTGGAGTCTACAGGGGAGCAATCAGCCCCAGCATTTT
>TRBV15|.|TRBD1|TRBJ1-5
CATSRAGTGIRRMSNQPQHF
TGTGCCACCAGCAGAGCCGGGACAGGGATAAGGAGAATGAGCAATCAGCCCCAGCATTTT
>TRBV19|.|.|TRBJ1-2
CASSTSRDINYGYTF
TGTGCCAGTAGTACCAGTCGGGACATAAACTATGGCTACACCTTC
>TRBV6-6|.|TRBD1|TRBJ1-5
CASIPRTGGIGQPQHF
TGTGCCAGCATTCCAAGGACAGGGGGCATAGGACAGCCCCAGCATTTT
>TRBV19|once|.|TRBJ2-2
CASSIDRRTGELFF
TGTGCCAGTAGTATAGATCGCCGGACCGGGGAGCTGTTTTTT
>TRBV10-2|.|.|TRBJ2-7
CASFRQESSYEQYF
TGCGCCAGTTTCAGACAGGAGAGCTCCTACGAGCAGTACTTC
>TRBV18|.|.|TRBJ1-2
CASSPIRIRTDISNYGYTF
TGTGCCAGCTCTCCGATCCGGATTAGGACAGATATTTCTAACTATGGCTACACCTTC
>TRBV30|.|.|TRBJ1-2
CAWSDGYGYTF
TGTGCCTGGAGTGACGGGTATGGCTACACCTTC
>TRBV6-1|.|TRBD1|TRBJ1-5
CASSEEGTGAPWKPQHF
TGTGCCAGCAGTGAAGAAGGGACAGGGGCCCCTTGGAAGCCCCAGCATTTT
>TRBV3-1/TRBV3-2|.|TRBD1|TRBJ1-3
CASSQGTGDSGNTIYF
TGTGCCAGCAGCCAAGGGACAGGAGACTCTGGAAACACCATATATTTT
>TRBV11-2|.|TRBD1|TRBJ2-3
CASSTWTGASTDTQYF
TGTGCCAGCAGCACTTGGACAGGGGCTTCCACAGATACGCAGTATTTT
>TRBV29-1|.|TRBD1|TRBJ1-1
CSASQDRDGEAFF
TGCAGCGCAAGCCAGGACAGGGATGGGGAAGCTTTCTTT